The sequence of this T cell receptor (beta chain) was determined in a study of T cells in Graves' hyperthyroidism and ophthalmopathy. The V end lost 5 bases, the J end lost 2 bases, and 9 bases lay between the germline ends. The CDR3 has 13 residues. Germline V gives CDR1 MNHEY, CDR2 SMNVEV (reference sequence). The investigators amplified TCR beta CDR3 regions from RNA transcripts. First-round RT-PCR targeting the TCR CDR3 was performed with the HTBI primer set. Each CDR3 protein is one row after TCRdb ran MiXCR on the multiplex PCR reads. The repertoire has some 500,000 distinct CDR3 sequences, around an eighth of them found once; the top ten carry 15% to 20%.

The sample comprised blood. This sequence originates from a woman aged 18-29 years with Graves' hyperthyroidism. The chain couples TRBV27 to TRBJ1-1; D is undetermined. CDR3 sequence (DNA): TGTGCCAGCAGTCGACACGTTAACACTGAAGCTTTCTTT. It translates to CASSRHVNTEAFF.